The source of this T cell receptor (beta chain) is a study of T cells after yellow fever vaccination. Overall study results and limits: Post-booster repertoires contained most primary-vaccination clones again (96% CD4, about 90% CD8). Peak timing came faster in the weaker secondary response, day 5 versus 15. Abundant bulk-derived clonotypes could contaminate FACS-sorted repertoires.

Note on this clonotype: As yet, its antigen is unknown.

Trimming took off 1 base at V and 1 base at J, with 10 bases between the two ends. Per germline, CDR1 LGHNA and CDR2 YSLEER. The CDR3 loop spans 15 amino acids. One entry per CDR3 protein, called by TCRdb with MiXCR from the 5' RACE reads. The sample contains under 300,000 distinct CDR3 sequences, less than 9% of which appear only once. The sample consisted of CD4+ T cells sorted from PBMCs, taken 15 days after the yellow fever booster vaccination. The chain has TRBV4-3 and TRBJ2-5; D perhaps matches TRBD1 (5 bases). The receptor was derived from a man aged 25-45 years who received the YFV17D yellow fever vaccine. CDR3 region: CASSQGGGSQETQYF. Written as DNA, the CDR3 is TGCGCCAGCAGCCAAGGGGGCGGATCCCAAGAGACCCAGTACTTC.